Below are 27 T cell receptor beta chains sequenced from a single sample in a study of molecular identifiers for immune sequencing clone quantification. TCRdb passed the PCR reads through MiXCR, listing each CDR3 protein once. This table holds around 300,000 distinct CDR3 sequences, under 25% found once. The sample taken for sequencing was naive CD8+ T cells from blood, with Jurkat cell RNA spiked in. The subset was: FACS-sorted CD8+CD4-CCR7+CD45RA+ naive T cells. All receptors come from a human donor in good health. Some libraries in this study had Jurkat cell RNA spiked in.

This clonotype was counted only a few times. The chain recombines TRBV24-1 with TRBJ2-1; D remains unclear. Trimming stripped 3 bases from V and 5 bases from J, with 7 bases between. The CDR3 extends over 13 amino acids. Germline CDR1 KGHDR, CDR2 SFDVKD. For the CDR3, the DNA is TGTGCCACCAGTGATACACGCGACAATGAGCAGTTCTTC. Translation: CATSDTRDNEQFF.

This sequence joins TRBV6-5 and TRBJ2-7, with 7 bases fitting TRBD2. CDR1 MNHEY and CDR2 SVGAGI come from the germline V gene. This CDR3 is built from 16 residues. The J segment lost 5 bases and the V segment lost 2 bases, leaving 12 bases of the junction unmatched. The CDR3 DNA is TGTGCCAGCAGTTACCAAACGGGGGGTCTTGGGGACGAGCAGTACTTC. Residues: CASSYQTGGLGDEQYF.

This clonotype was detected many times. The DNA of the CDR3 is TGTGCCAGCAGTGAAAGGGGACCTATAAGGGGAAACAATCAGCCCCAGCATTTT. Translated, it gives CASSERGPIRGNNQPQHF. This chain connects TRBV2 to TRBJ1-5; tentative D call: TRBD1 (5 bases). Per the germline V gene, CDR1 is SNHLY and CDR2 is FYNNEI. The CDR3 is made up of 18 amino acids. Trimming took off 2 bases at V and 3 bases at J, with 20 bases between the two ends.

This clonotype was seen only a few times. The chain combines TRBV27 with TRBJ2-2, with a weak D call TRBD1 (5 bases). Germline V CDR1 and CDR2: MNHEY, SMNVEV (reference sequence). Trimming stripped 7 bases from V and 5 bases from J, with 17 bases between. The length of the CDR3 is 15 residues. The CDR3 region has the DNA TGTGCCAGCACCCCATGGGCAGGGTTTACCGGGGAGCTGTTTTTT. The encoded protein is CASTPWAGFTGELFF.

The V and J genes are TRBV4-3 and TRBJ1-2; D remains unclear. Germline assignment: CDR1 LGHNA and CDR2 YSLEER. Trimming took off 0 bases at V and 8 bases at J, with 16 bases between the two ends. The CDR3 is 15 residues long. The CDR3 bases are TGCGCCAGCAGCCAAGAAATAGGCATCCAGGACGGCTACACCTTC. Its translation: CASSQEIGIQDGYTF.

Worth noting for this clonotype: This clone may be a read error of a much larger clone one base away. CDR3 protein: CASSLVTAPYEQYF. The CDR3 DNA reads TGTGCCAGCAGCTTAGTGACCGCCCCCTACGAGCAGTACTTC. This chain connects TRBV7-9 to TRBJ2-7; D is undetermined. CDR1 SEHNR and CDR2 FQNEAQ come from the germline V gene (reference sequence). Between the trimmed V and J ends, which lost 1 base and 2 bases, there was a span of 9 bases. The CDR3 totals 14 residues. Drawing the rest from reference TRBV7-9 and TRBJ2-7, the complete variable domain is DTGVSQNPRHKITKRGQNVTFRCDPISEHNRLYWYRQTLGQGPEFLTYFQNEAQLEKSRLLSDRFSAERPKGSFSTLEIQRTEQGDSAMYLCASSLVTAPYEQYFGPGTRLTVT.

Regarding this clonotype: A read error may produce the germline difference seen at one junction end. Here the CDR3 reads CARAPPGVLYNAQFF. In DNA, the CDR3 is TGTGCCCGCGCTCCGCCCGGGGTCCTCTACAATGCGCAGTTCTTC. V usage is TRBV27 and J usage is TRBJ2-1; maybe TRBD2 (5 bases). Germline V gene sequence: CDR1 MNHEY, CDR2 SMNVEV (reference sequence). The CDR3 consists of 15 residues.

For the CDR3, the DNA is TGTGCCAGCAGTTACTGGGGGGAAGGCGAGCAGTACTTC. Protein sequence: CASSYWGEGEQYF. V gene TRBV7-2 combines with J gene TRBJ2-7, with a weak D call TRBD2 (6 bases). CDR1 and CDR2 from the germline V gene are SGHTA and FQGNSA. The ends were cut back, 6 bases at V and 6 bases at J, with 15 bases in the middle. The CDR3 extends over 13 amino acids.

This clonotype occurred once. Mismatch with germline at one junction end may stem from a read error. The chain couples TRBV27 to TRBJ2-3, with 13 bases that match TRBD2. Germline V gene data show CDR1 as MNHEY and CDR2 as SMNVEV (reference sequence). The CDR3 sequence is 17 residues long. The CDR3 DNA reads as TGTGCCAGCAGTAGACTAGCGGGGGGCCGAGGGACAGATACGCGGTATTTT. It codes for CASSRLAGGRGTDTRYF.

This clonotype was detected ten times or more. V and J are TRBV4-3 and TRBJ1-5; a possible D gene is TRBD1 (5 bases). The V gene's germline CDR1 is LGHNA and CDR2 YSLEER. The CDR3 sequence is 15 residues long. V dropped 0 bases and J dropped 4 bases, with 10 bases sitting between them. For the CDR3, the DNA is TGCGCCAGCAGCCAAGACCGGCAGGGAAATCAGCCCCAGCATTTT. Its protein product is CASSQDRQGNQPQHF.

This clonotype has at least ten counts. V is TRBV2 and J is TRBJ1-1; TRBD1 might be the D (5 bases). Trimming took off 6 bases at V and 0 bases at J, with 8 bases between the two ends. The CDR3 spans 13 residues. Germline V gene sequence: CDR1 SNHLY, CDR2 FYNNEI. Here the CDR3 reads CASREQVNTEAFF. The CDR3 nucleotides read TGTGCCAGCAGGGAACAGGTGAACACTGAAGCTTTCTTT.

This clonotype was observed at least ten times. The chain joins TRBV7-2 to TRBJ2-1; 7 bases agree with TRBD1. After removal of 0 bases from V and 3 bases from J, the junction contained 2 bases not matched to a gene. This CDR3 is built from 15 residues. Germline CDR1 reads SGHTA; CDR2 reads FQGNSA. The CDR3 sequence: CASSLAGTDYNEQFF. The CDR3 nucleotides are TGTGCCAGCAGCTTAGCCGGGACAGACTACAATGAGCAGTTCTTC.

Note on this clonotype: This may be a read error: a much more frequent sequence differs by one nucleotide. Here the CDR3 DNA reads TGTGCCAGCAGTTTAGAAGGTTCCGCGCCTGTGGGTACGCAGTATTTT. This gives the protein CASSLEGSAPVGTQYF. The chain links TRBV12-3 or TRBV12-4 to TRBJ2-3; D is ambiguous. The CDR3 has 16 amino acids. Trimming cost V 1 base and J 8 bases, with 19 bases left between them.

The chain uses TRBV25-1 and TRBJ2-4; 7 nucleotides align to TRBD2. CDR3 size: 15 residues. J was trimmed by 10 bases and V by 6 bases; bases with no gene match: 15. The germline gives CDR1 MGHDK, CDR2 SYGVNS. This CDR3 is CASRPILATLKIQYF. CDR3 coding DNA: TGTGCCAGCAGACCTATACTAGCGACCTTGAAAATTCAGTACTTC.

The table lists this clonotype with many counts. The chain couples TRBV4-1 to TRBJ2-3; D is possibly TRBD1 (5 bases). V lost 4 bases and J 1 base, leaving 9 bases between the germline ends. The CDR3 sequence is 14 residues long. CDR1 and CDR2 (germline): MGHRA, YSYEKL. The CDR3 reads CASSLGRGTDTQYF. CDR3 nucleotides: TGCGCCAGCAGCCTGGGCAGGGGCACAGATACGCAGTATTTT.

As regards this clonotype: A much larger clonotype is one base distant, so this may be a read error. This CDR3 is CASSPPAGVCEQYF. In DNA, the CDR3 is TGTGCCAGCAGCCCCCCGGCGGGAGTGTGCGAGCAGTACTTC. This chain links TRBV6-2 or TRBV6-3 with TRBJ2-7; 7 bases align to TRBD2. The germline gives CDR1 MNHEY, CDR2 SVGEGT. V lost 6 bases to trimming and J lost 6 bases; unmatched junction nucleotides: 11. The CDR3 length is 14 residues.

This clonotype was seen at least ten times. V is TRBV30 and J is TRBJ1-4; D is undetermined. Germline CDR1 GTSNPN, CDR2 SVGIG (reference sequence). The germline V and J ends were trimmed by 0 bases and 7 bases, with 6 bases remaining between them. The CDR3 extends over 12 amino acids. DNA for the CDR3: TGTGCCTGGAGTGTACTCGGTGAAAAACTGTTTTTT. Its protein is CAWSVLGEKLFF.

V gene TRBV7-9 combines with J gene TRBJ2-5; D is perhaps TRBD1 (6 bases). The CDR3 covers 15 residues. V was trimmed by 5 bases and J by 3 bases, leaving 16 bases between them. Per germline, CDR1 SEHNR and CDR2 FQNEAQ (reference sequence). CDR3 sequence reads: CASSLRLGAEETQYF. As DNA, the CDR3 is TGTGCCAGCAGCCTCCGCCTGGGGGCGGAAGAGACCCAGTACTTC.

Concerning this clonotype: A read error may be the cause here, since a much bigger clone is one base away. The CDR3 loop is CSARGVGELKNIQYF. CDR3 DNA sequence: TGCAGTGCTAGAGGTGTGGGGGAGTTAAAAAACATTCAGTACTTC. The chain recombines TRBV20-1 with TRBJ2-4, with D perhaps TRBD1 or TRBD2 (5 bases each). V lost 1 base to trimming and J lost 4 bases, with 14 bases between them. Per germline, CDR1 DFQATT and CDR2 SNEGSKA (reference sequence). The CDR3 runs to 15 residues.

Of note for this clonotype: A much larger clone differs from this one at a single base, so this may be a read error. This rearrangement joins TRBV4-3 to TRBJ1-1, with 8 bases matching TRBD1. Germline V gene data show CDR1 as LGHNA and CDR2 as YSLEER. CDR3 length: 15 amino acids. The CDR3 region is CACSQARDRPEDLNF. The CDR3 DNA reads TGCGCCTGCAGCCAGGCGCGGGACAGGCCCGAGGATTTAAACTTT.

The chain carries TRBV2 and TRBJ2-7, with TRBD2 matching over 13 bases. The germline gives CDR1 SNHLY, CDR2 FYNNEI. This CDR3 spans 17 amino acids. The J segment lost 4 bases and the V segment lost 6 bases, leaving 12 bases of the junction unmatched. The CDR3 nucleotides are TGTGCCAGCAGGGAGGGGACTAGCGGGAAAAGGTGGTACGAGCAGTACTTC. It is translated as CASREGTSGKRWYEQYF.

This clonotype appeared a few times. The rearrangement links TRBV5-6 to TRBJ2-3; D gene unclear. The length of the CDR3 is 13 residues. Germline values: CDR1 SGHDT, CDR2 YYEEEE. V dropped 4 bases and J dropped 4 bases, with 10 bases sitting between them. Written as DNA, the CDR3 is TGTGCCAGCAGCCTAGGACCATCAGATACGCAGTATTTT. Its translation: CASSLGPSDTQYF. The full variable domain, its missing parts supplied by reference TRBV5-6 and TRBJ2-3, is DAGVTQSPTHLIKTRGQQVTLRCSPKSGHDTVSWYQQALGQGPQFIFQYYEEEERQRGNFPDRFSGHQFPNYSSELNVNALLLGDSALYLCASSLGPSDTQYFGPGTRLTVL.

This clonotype showed up just once. The CDR3 does not close with the conserved phenylalanine or tryptophan, likely indicating a read error. This sequence joins TRBV2 and TRBJ2-5, with 10 nucleotides matching TRBD2. This CDR3 contains 16 residues. Germline loops: CDR1 SNHLY, CDR2 FYNNEI. CDR3 in amino acids: CASSEPLAGDQGTQYS. The CDR3, as DNA: TGTGCCAGCAGTGAACCCCTAGCGGGGGACCAAGGGACCCAGTACTCC.

In regard to this clonotype: A much larger clone sits a single nucleotide away, making a read error possible. The CDR3 DNA sequence: TGCAGTGCTAGAGATTTGCGGGAGGGGTACGAGCAGGACTTC. Protein sequence: CSARDLREGYEQDF. This rearrangement joins TRBV20-1 to TRBJ2-7, with 9 bases lining up with TRBD2. Germline-derived CDR1 and CDR2 are DFQATT and SNEGSKA (reference sequence). The CDR3 is 14 residues long.

This clonotype was detected ten times or more. CDR3 protein: CSARAPRGEQYF. CDR3 nucleotides: TGCAGTGCTAGAGCACCACGGGGGGAGCAGTACTTC. The rearrangement uses TRBV20-1 and TRBJ2-7; D perhaps matches TRBD2 (6 bases). V was clipped by 1 base and J by 7 bases, with 11 bases between them. This CDR3 has 12 amino acids. Germline values: CDR1 DFQATT, CDR2 SNEGSKA (reference sequence).

Worth noting for this clonotype: A read error may be the cause here, since a much bigger clone is one base away. The DNA of the CDR3 is TGTGCCAGTAGTGGAAGCGGGAGCTCTACCCGGGAGCTGTTTTTT. Its translation is CASSGSGSSTRELFF. The chain combines TRBV19 with TRBJ2-2; TRBD2 agrees at 8 bases. The CDR3 extends over 15 amino acids. J was trimmed by 9 bases and V by 5 bases; bases with no gene match: 11. The germline CDR1 and CDR2 sequences are LNHDA and SQIVND (reference sequence). Full variable domain (missing parts from reference TRBV19 and TRBJ2-2): DGGITQSPKYLFRKEGQNVTLSCEQNLNHDAMYWYRQDPGQGLRLIYYSQIVNDFQKGDIAEGYSVSREKKESFPLTVTSAQKNPTAFYLCASSGSGSSTRELFFGEGSRLTVL.

This clonotype was seen ten or more times. This chain connects TRBV5-6 to TRBJ1-1, with unresolved D. The CDR3 covers 12 residues. V shed 2 bases and J shed 5 bases, with 7 bases lying between them. The germline CDR1 and CDR2 sequences are SGHDT and YYEEEE. The CDR3 region has the DNA TGTGCCAGCAGCTTCAGTTCAACTGAAGCTTTCTTT. Translated, it gives CASSFSSTEAFF. Filled out from reference TRBV5-6 and TRBJ1-1, the complete variable domain reads DAGVTQSPTHLIKTRGQQVTLRCSPKSGHDTVSWYQQALGQGPQFIFQYYEEEERQRGNFPDRFSGHQFPNYSSELNVNALLLGDSALYLCASSFSSTEAFFGQGTRLTVV.